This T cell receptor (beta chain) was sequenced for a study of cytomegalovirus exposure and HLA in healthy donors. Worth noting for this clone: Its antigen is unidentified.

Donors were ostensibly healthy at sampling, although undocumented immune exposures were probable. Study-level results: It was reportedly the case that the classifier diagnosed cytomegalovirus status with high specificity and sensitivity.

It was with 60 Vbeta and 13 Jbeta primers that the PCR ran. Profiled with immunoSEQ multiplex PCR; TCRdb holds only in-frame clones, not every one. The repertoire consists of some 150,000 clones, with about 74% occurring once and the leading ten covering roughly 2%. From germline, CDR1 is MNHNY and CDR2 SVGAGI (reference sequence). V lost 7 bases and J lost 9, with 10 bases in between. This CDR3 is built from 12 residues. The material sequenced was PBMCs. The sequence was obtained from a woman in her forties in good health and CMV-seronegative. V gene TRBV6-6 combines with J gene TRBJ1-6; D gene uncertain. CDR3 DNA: TGTGCCAGCAACTCACGGGGTTCACCCCTCCACTTT. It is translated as CASNSRGSPLHF.